Listed here are 12 T cell receptor beta chains from one sample, sequenced in a study of blood T cell repertoires in COVID-19. Sequencing used immunoSEQ multiplex PCR; TCRdb keeps in-frame clones, though not all of them. The profile shows approximately 230,000 clones, around 88% of them singletons. The sequencing sample was made of PBMCs or T cells enriched from blood (not recorded which). These receptor sequences come from a woman aged 30 to 39 who had recovered from COVID-19.

The chain links TRBV7-2 to TRBJ2-7; the D is unclear. The CDR3 runs 16 residues. Trimming pared 3 bases from V and 3 bases from J, leaving 18 bases between. Germline CDR1 is SGHTA and CDR2 is FQGNSA. The DNA of the CDR3 is TGTGCCAGCAGCTTGGGCGAGACCTCCTTGGGCTACGAGCAGTACTTC. It codes for CASSLGETSLGYEQYF.

The V gene is TRBV11-1, the J gene TRBJ2-1; 14 bases are a match to TRBD2. Germline-derived CDR1 and CDR2 are SGHAT and FQDESV (reference sequence). The junction had 7 bases not matched to a gene; V was cut back by 4 bases and J by 8 bases. The CDR3 runs to 16 residues. The CDR3 DNA follows: TGTGCCAGCAGCTCGACTAGCGGGAGGGCGGGGGATGAGCAGTTCTTC. Its translation is CASSSTSGRAGDEQFF.

The chain is built from TRBV5-6 and TRBJ1-2, with TRBD1 matching 7 bases. The CDR3 runs to 17 residues. The J segment lost 6 bases and the V segment lost 2 bases, leaving 16 bases of the junction unmatched. Germline assignment: CDR1 SGHDT and CDR2 YYEEEE. As DNA, the CDR3 is TGTGCCAGCAGCTTTCGCGGCGGTGGACAGGTCTTTAATGGCTACACCTTC. Its protein is CASSFRGGGQVFNGYTF.

The CDR3 here is CASSQTGMNTEAFF. Written as DNA, the CDR3 is TGTGCCAGCAGCCAAACAGGGATGAACACTGAAGCTTTCTTT. V usage is TRBV5-5 and J usage is TRBJ1-1; TRBD1 might be the D (6 bases). V was cut by 4 bases and J by 0 bases, with 10 bases left in between. There are 14 residues in the CDR3. The germline V gene has CDR1 SGHKS and CDR2 YYEKEE (reference sequence).

The chain combines TRBV6-4 with TRBJ1-5, with 8 bases aligning to TRBD1. V lost 3 bases and J lost 6; bases outside the gene matches: 4. The germline CDR1 and CDR2 sequences are MRHNA and SNTAGT. The CDR3 runs 14 residues. The CDR3 loop reads CASSEAGGSQPQHF. CDR3 bases: TGTGCCAGCAGTGAGGCAGGGGGCTCTCAGCCCCAGCATTTT.

V usage is TRBV5-4 and J usage is TRBJ1-2, with D uncertain. Germline CDR1 reads SGHNT; CDR2 reads YYREEE (reference sequence). CDR3 length equals 14 residues. Trimming shortened V by 1 base and J by 0 bases, and 7 bases separated the two germline ends. The CDR3 DNA is TGTGCCAGCAGCTTGTCCGCGACTAACTATGGCTACACCTTC. This codes for CASSLSATNYGYTF.

The rearrangement links TRBV20-1 to TRBJ2-6, with a weak D call TRBD2 (6 bases). Trimming pared 3 bases from V and 2 bases from J, leaving 14 bases between. CDR1 and CDR2 (germline): DFQATT, SNEGSKA (reference sequence). The CDR3 sequence is 16 residues long. CDR3 sequence: CSASKTRGPGANVLTF. The CDR3 DNA reads TGCAGTGCTAGTAAGACTAGGGGCCCTGGGGCCAACGTCCTGACTTTC.

The gene calls are TRBV20-1 and TRBJ2-5; 7 positions match TRBD2. The CDR3 is 10 residues long. The germline V gene has CDR1 DFQATT and CDR2 SNEGSKA (reference sequence). The CDR3 DNA is TGCACTAGCGGCCAAGAGACCCAGTACTTC. This sequence encodes CTSGQETQYF.

This chain connects TRBV4-3 to TRBJ1-1; TRBD1 aligns across 7 bases. The CDR3 consists of 12 residues. J gave up 9 bases and V 4 bases, and 5 bases lay outside the gene matches. Germline lookup yields CDR1 LGHNA and CDR2 YSLEER. This CDR3 is CASSPRTGQAFF. The CDR3 nucleotides read TGCGCCAGCAGCCCTCGGACAGGACAAGCTTTCTTT.

This chain joins TRBV10-3 and TRBJ2-7, with 9 bases matching TRBD1. CDR1 ENHRY and CDR2 SYGVKD come from the germline V gene. The ends lost 2 bases at V and 3 bases at J; junction bases unmatched: 2. The CDR3 length is 14 residues. CDR3 residues: CAISEGTGYYEQYF. The CDR3 DNA is TGTGCCATCAGTGAGGGGACAGGGTACTACGAGCAGTACTTC.

This chain uses TRBV19 with TRBJ1-1, with 7 bases matching TRBD1. CDR1 and CDR2 from the germline V gene are LNHDA and SQIVND (reference sequence). This CDR3 has 13 residues. V was pared by 7 bases and J by 5 bases, with 7 bases of the junction left unmatched. The DNA of the CDR3 is TGTGCCAGTATTCCAGGGGGGCTGACTGAAGCTTTCTTT. Its translation: CASIPGGLTEAFF.

This chain links TRBV3-1 (or the pseudogene TRBV3-2) with TRBJ1-5; no definite D call. Germline lookup yields CDR1 LGHDT and CDR2 YNNKEL (reference sequence). Trimming left V 3 bases short and J 3 bases short, with 9 bases between. This CDR3 spans 14 amino acids. The CDR3 DNA is TGTGCCAGCAGCCAGGTCGGTTTCAATCAGCCCCAGCATTTT. Translated, it gives CASSQVGFNQPQHF.